Below, 5 T cell receptor beta chains from the same sample are listed, as sequenced in a study of tumor-infiltrating lymphocytes in oesophageal squamous cell carcinoma. TCRdb recomputed calls from the PCR reads with MiXCR, one row per CDR3 protein. The sample holds over 20,000 distinct CDR3 sequences, roughly two fifths seen once. Source material: esophageal tumor tissue. The receptors shown here come from a male donor with esophageal squamous cell carcinoma.

This clonotype has more than one count but fewer than ten. CDR3 sequence (DNA): TGTGCCAGCAGCGAACCCGGACAGGGGGCCTACAATGAGCAGTACTTC. Translating gives CASSEPGQGAYNEQYF. The chain recombines TRBV6-1 with TRBJ2-5; 11 bases are shared with TRBD1. The CDR3 sequence is 16 residues long. Germline V gene sequence: CDR1 MNHNS, CDR2 SASEGT. The trim removed 6 bases at V and 11 bases at J, leaving 17 bases unmatched.

The chain is built from TRBV2 and TRBJ2-3, with 12 bases aligning to TRBD2. The CDR3 contains 15 residues. Germline CDR1 is SNHLY and CDR2 is FYNNEI. J gave up 2 bases and V 4 bases, and 1 base lay outside the gene matches. CDR3 DNA: TGTGCCAGCAGTGGGACTAGCGGGAACACAGATACGCAGTATTTT. This gives the protein CASSGTSGNTDTQYF.

This clonotype was seen more than once but under ten times. An end of the junction does not agree with germline; a read error may underlie this. The rearrangement uses TRBV5-6 and TRBJ1-1; the match to TRBD1 covers 7 bases. Germline V lookup: CDR1 SGHDT, CDR2 YYEEEE. The CDR3 sequence is 13 residues long. The chain's CDR3 is CASSRGQFYEQYF. The CDR3 bases are TGTGCTAGCAGCCGGGGACAGTTTTACGAGCAGTACTTT.

The genes are TRBV7-2 and TRBJ2-3, with D uncertain. The end of the DNA fits TRBJ2-1 better, so the J call may be wrong. The germline gives CDR1 SGHTA, CDR2 FQGNSA. The CDR3 runs 19 residues. The CDR3 spells CASSLARIGLGISYNEQFF. The CDR3, as DNA: TGTGCCAGCAGCTTAGCGAGAATTGGATTAGGGATCTCCTACAATGAGCAGTTCTTC.

The chain uses TRBV7-8 and TRBJ2-1, with D perhaps TRBD1 or TRBD2 (5 bases each). Between the trimmed V and J ends, which lost 3 bases and 10 bases, there was a span of 13 bases. The CDR3 runs 13 residues. In germline, CDR1 is SGHVS, CDR2 FQNEAQ. The CDR3 sequence is CASSLSQGAEQFF. DNA for the CDR3: TGTGCCAGCAGCTTGAGCCAGGGAGCGGAGCAGTTCTTC.